The 25 T cell receptor beta chains given below trace back to one sample, sequenced in a study of beta chain features in type 1 diabetes. Whole-study findings and limits: Within each of all four CD4+ subsets, Type 1 diabetes patients had TCRB CDR3s that were moderately but significantly shorter.

Their antigens remain unidentified. What was sequenced were expressed TCRB transcripts, since all of the isolated RNA had been reverse transcribed. Method: immunoSEQ multiplex PCR; TCRdb's copy keeps in-frame clones and lacks some. The repertoire holds roughly 130,000 clones, around 15% seen once, with 2.3% in the top ten. Sequences were obtained from central memory CD4+ T cells from blood. The receptors derive from a man younger than 45 with type 1 diabetes.

The V and J genes are TRBV15 and TRBJ1-1; D is ambiguous. There are 11 residues in the CDR3. V lost 3 bases to trimming and J lost 3 bases, with 2 bases between them. Looked up from germline, CDR1 is LNHNV and CDR2 is YYDKDF (reference sequence). This CDR3 is CATSRDTEAFF. DNA for the CDR3: TGTGCCACCAGCAGGGACACTGAAGCTTTCTTT.

This clone was seen more than once but under ten times. V is TRBV7-2 and J is TRBJ2-1; TRBD1 or TRBD2 may be the D gene (5 bases each). Looked up from germline, CDR1 is SGHTA and CDR2 is FQGNSA. The CDR3 length is 13 residues. V was shortened by 4 bases and J by 9 bases, with 13 bases between the two germline ends. CDR3 residues: CASSSGTRREQFF. In nucleotides, the CDR3 is TGTGCCAGCAGCTCTGGGACCAGGCGTGAGCAGTTCTTC.

In DNA, the CDR3 is TGTGCCAGCAAAGTCGACACAGATACGCAGTATTTT. This sequence encodes CASKVDTDTQYF. The V and J genes are TRBV7-2 and TRBJ2-3; no clear D gene. CDR1 and CDR2 from the germline V gene are SGHTA and FQGNSA. The V gene lost 7 bases and the J gene lost 2 bases, with 7 bases spanning the gap. The CDR3 sequence is 12 residues long.

This clone occurred many times. This chain connects TRBV29-1 to TRBJ2-3, with 8 bases lining up with TRBD1. CDR1 and CDR2 from the germline V gene are SQVTM and ANQGSEA. The CDR3 loop spans 15 amino acids. The V segment lost 5 bases and the J segment 0 bases; nucleotides outside the gene matches: 7. The CDR3: CSVQDRAESTDTQYF. The CDR3 DNA sequence: TGCAGCGTTCAGGACAGGGCAGAGAGCACAGATACGCAGTATTTT.

The rearrangement uses TRBV9 and TRBJ2-3; D unresolved. This CDR3 comprises 13 residues. Germline assignment: CDR1 SGDLS and CDR2 YYNGEE. The V and J ends lost 4 bases and 6 bases respectively, with 12 bases between them. DNA for the CDR3: TGTGCCAGCAGCTCCCCGTCAATGGATACGCAGTATTTT. Protein sequence: CASSSPSMDTQYF.

As to this clone: This sample includes further DNA sequences coding for the same CDR3. The chain has TRBV29-1 and TRBJ1-2, with 7 bases aligning to TRBD1. CDR1 is SQVTM, CDR2 ANQGSEA, per germline. The CDR3 consists of 10 residues. After removal of 6 bases from V and 13 bases from J, the junction contained 8 bases not matched to a gene. CDR3 DNA: TGCAGCGTGGACCCCAGGGGGGGCACCTTC. This sequence encodes CSVDPRGGTF.

This clone was observed a few times. The chain carries TRBV7-2 and TRBJ2-7; 11 bases line up with TRBD1. Germline V CDR1 and CDR2: SGHTA, FQGNSA. The CDR3 contains 15 residues. V trimming: 4 bases; J trimming: 3 bases; junction bases outside the gene matches: 5. In DNA form, the CDR3 reads TGTGCCAGCAGCTCGGCCGGGACAGGGGGCTACGAGCAGTACTTC. It is translated as CASSSAGTGGYEQYF. The full variable domain, its missing parts supplied by reference TRBV7-2 and TRBJ2-7, is GAGVSQSPSNKVTEKGKDVELRCDPISGHTALYWYRQSLGQGLEFLIYFQGNSAPDKSGLPSDRFSAERTGGSVSTLTIQRTQQEDSAVYLCASSSAGTGGYEQYFGPGTRLTVT.

This clone was counted at least ten times. The chain links TRBV11-3 to TRBJ2-3, with D unresolved. Germline V gives CDR1 SGHNT, CDR2 YENEEA. The CDR3 extends over 13 amino acids. Trimming removed 4 bases at V and 3 bases at J, with 8 bases between. The CDR3 DNA sequence: TGTGCCAGCAGCTCGGGCGCAACAGATACGCAGTATTTT. Its protein product is CASSSGATDTQYF.

This clone appeared a few times. V and J are TRBV29-1 and TRBJ2-5; no clear D gene. This CDR3 contains 12 residues. The germline gives CDR1 SQVTM, CDR2 ANQGSEA. With 6 bases removed from V and 5 bases from J, the gap between germline ends came to 13 bases. In DNA form, the CDR3 reads TGCAGCGTCCGGCAAGGGCGGGAGACCCAGTACTTC. Translating gives CSVRQGRETQYF.

The genes are TRBV9 and TRBJ2-1, with D maybe TRBD2 (6 bases). The CDR3 runs 19 residues. Trimming removed 0 bases at V and 0 bases at J, with 19 bases between. The germline gives CDR1 SGDLS, CDR2 YYNGEE. CDR3 in amino acids: CASSVVGWGDSSSYNEQFF. The CDR3 region has the DNA TGTGCCAGCAGCGTAGTCGGGTGGGGGGACTCAAGCTCCTACAATGAGCAGTTCTTC.

V is TRBV7-2 and J is TRBJ2-1; D gene ambiguous. The V end lost 0 bases, the J end lost 13 bases, and 13 bases lay between the germline ends. The CDR3 extends over 13 amino acids. CDR1 and CDR2 from the germline V gene are SGHTA and FQGNSA. CDR3 loop: CASSLATAQTQFF. DNA of the CDR3: TGTGCCAGCAGCTTAGCTACGGCCCAAACTCAGTTCTTC.

In nucleotides, the CDR3 is TGTGCCACCAGCAGATGGGCCGGGAGCTCCTATAATTCACCCCTCCACTTT. Translating it yields CATSRWAGSSYNSPLHF. V is TRBV15 and J is TRBJ1-6; D unresolved. This CDR3 is 17 amino acids long. CDR1 and CDR2 (germline): LNHNV, YYDKDF (reference sequence). V shed 2 bases and J shed 0 bases, with 11 bases lying between them. The whole variable domain, remainder taken from reference TRBV15 and TRBJ1-6, is DAMVIQNPRYQVTQFGKPVTLSCSQTLNHNVMYWYQQKSSQAPKLLFHYYDKDFNNEADTPDNFQSRRPNTSFCFLDIRSPGLGDTAMYLCATSRWAGSSYNSPLHFGNGTRLTVT.

This chain joins TRBV29-1 and TRBJ1-5, with TRBD1 identical over 7 bases. CDR1 and CDR2 from the germline V gene are SQVTM and ANQGSEA. The ends lost 5 bases at V and 4 bases at J; junction bases unmatched: 8. The CDR3 has 14 amino acids. In nucleotides, the CDR3 is TGCAGCGTTTCTGCTTCAGGGGGGAATCAGCCCCAGCATTTT. Translating it yields CSVSASGGNQPQHF.

Ten or more counts support this clone. The rearrangement joins TRBV25-1 to TRBJ2-3; 7 bases map to TRBD2. The CDR3 totals 14 residues. Germline V gene sequence: CDR1 MGHDK, CDR2 SYGVNS. The ends lost 1 base at V and 3 bases at J; junction bases unmatched: 1. CDR3 region: CASSESAGTDTQYF. CDR3 in DNA: TGTGCCAGCAGTGAATCAGCGGGGACAGATACGCAGTATTTT.

The chain recombines TRBV4-3 with TRBJ2-1, with D possibly TRBD2 on 6 matching bases. Trimming removed 4 bases from V and 7 bases from J, with 20 bases in between. The CDR3 is made up of 16 amino acids. Germline V gene sequence: CDR1 LGHNA, CDR2 YSLEER. The CDR3 loop reads CASSPSGAGNFNEQFF. The CDR3 region has the DNA TGCGCCAGCAGCCCCTCTGGGGCGGGGAACTTTAATGAGCAGTTCTTC.

The chain carries TRBV7-2 and TRBJ2-5; D could derive from TRBD1 or TRBD2 (6 bases each). V was trimmed by 3 bases and J by 4 bases, leaving 18 bases between them. CDR1 SGHTA and CDR2 FQGNSA come from the germline V gene. The length of the CDR3 is 16 residues. The DNA for the CDR3 is TGTGCCAGCAGCTTCACTTCTGGGGGGCACCGAGAGACCCAGTACTTC. This sequence encodes CASSFTSGGHRETQYF.

This clone was seen only a few times. The V gene is TRBV27, the J gene TRBJ1-2, with unresolved D. This CDR3 contains 13 residues. The V end lost 2 bases, the J end lost 4 bases, and 8 bases lay between the germline ends. Germline V lookup: CDR1 MNHEY, CDR2 SMNVEV (reference sequence). CDR3 sequence: CASSLGRGYGYTF. The CDR3 region has the DNA TGTGCCAGCAGTTTAGGGCGGGGCTATGGCTACACCTTC.

This clone appeared a few times. The V and J genes are TRBV29-1 and TRBJ1-2, with 10 bases fitting TRBD1. The CDR3 runs to 14 residues. The V and J ends lost 5 bases and 9 bases, in that order; junction bases with no gene match: 12. In germline, CDR1 is SQVTM, CDR2 ANQGSEA. CDR3 protein: CSVKSGTGAWRYTF. The CDR3 DNA is TGCAGCGTTAAGTCCGGGACAGGGGCCTGGCGCTACACCTTC.

This clone was counted between two and nine times. This chain links TRBV6-1 with TRBJ1-1; no clear D gene. Germline-derived CDR1 and CDR2 are MNHNS and SASEGT. V was pared by 1 base and J by 5 bases, with 8 bases between. CDR3 size: 13 residues. CDR3 DNA sequence: TGTGCCAGCAGTGAAGAGAGGGTTACTGAAGCTTTCTTT. This codes for CASSEERVTEAFF.

The rearrangement links TRBV25-1 to TRBJ2-2; perhaps TRBD2 as D (6 bases). Trimming cost V 2 bases and J 7 bases, with 11 bases left between them. CDR3 length: 14 residues. From germline, CDR1 is MGHDK and CDR2 SYGVNS. CDR3 residues: CASSEQGLSGELFF. For the CDR3, the DNA is TGTGCCAGCAGTGAACAGGGACTCAGCGGGGAGCTGTTTTTT.

This clone was detected a few times. V and J are TRBV7-9 and TRBJ1-4; D not resolved. The CDR3 extends over 11 amino acids. Trimming took 10 bases from V and 6 from J, leaving 9 bases between them. Germline CDR1 is SEHNR and CDR2 is FQNEAQ (reference sequence). CDR3 loop: CATDLDEKLFF. DNA for the CDR3: TGTGCCACGGATTTAGATGAAAAACTGTTTTTT.

This sequence joins TRBV9 and TRBJ2-7; D might be TRBD2 (6 bases). The CDR3 spans 15 residues. The germline CDR1 and CDR2 sequences are SGDLS and YYNGEE. Trimming took off 0 bases at V and 0 bases at J, with 10 bases between the two ends. CDR3 region: CASSVGDGGSYEQYF. CDR3 bases: TGTGCCAGCAGCGTAGGTGACGGGGGCTCCTACGAGCAGTACTTC.

The gene calls are TRBV5-1 and TRBJ2-7; 8 nucleotides agree with TRBD1. The germline V gene has CDR1 SGHRS and CDR2 YFSETQ. Losses at the gene ends were 0 bases for V and 3 bases for J; bases not matched to a gene: 5. This CDR3 comprises 15 residues. The CDR3 sequence: CASSLEGTGSYEQYF. For the CDR3, the DNA is TGCGCCAGCAGCTTGGAAGGGACAGGCAGCTACGAGCAGTACTTC.

This clone was detected a few times. V is TRBV19 and J is TRBJ1-1; D is ambiguous. The CDR3 loop spans 14 amino acids. Trimming stripped 5 bases from V and 8 bases from J, with 18 bases between. The germline gives CDR1 LNHDA, CDR2 SQIVND (reference sequence). The CDR3 reads CASSPMVETPEAFF. The CDR3, as DNA: TGTGCCAGTAGTCCGATGGTTGAGACACCAGAAGCTTTCTTT.

The J gene is TRBJ1-2, the V gene TRBV21-1; TRBD1 is the table's D call, not checked against the DNA. TRBV21-1 is a pseudogene segment. This CDR3 comprises 16 residues. CDR3 in amino acids: CASGDRDHQSNYGYTF. The DNA for the CDR3 is TGTGCCAGCGGCGACAGGGATCACCAGTCTAACTATGGCTACACCTTC.